The clone carrying this T cell receptor (beta chain) was observed a handful of times. The record originates from a study of T cell repertoires in cytomegalovirus infection. Study information: TCR beta signatures that were public indicated CMV infection and matching HLA type.

V lost 4 bases to trimming and J lost 5 bases, with 14 bases between them. The CDR3 runs to 13 residues. The germline CDR1 and CDR2 sequences are SQVTM and ANQGSEA. TCRdb passed the reads through MiXCR, listing each CDR3 protein once. The table includes 130,000 or so distinct CDR3 sequences, roughly 6.5% detected once. The chain links TRBV29-1 to TRBJ1-1, with D possibly matching TRBD1 (5 bases). The TCR originated in a human donor in good health (CMV status not recorded). Some clones in this sample may be carry-over from other donors' samples. Sequenced sample: PBMCs. Here the CDR3 DNA reads TGCAGCGTTGGGGGGGATTGGTTAACTGAAGCTTTCTTT. It codes for CSVGGDWLTEAFF.